The rows below give T cell receptor beta chains drawn from one sample of a study of control samples from healthy donors and cancer patients. Clones were read by immunoSEQ multiplex PCR, and TCRdb kept only the in-frame ones, dropping some. The sample lists 100,000 to 120,000 clones, approximately 87% occurring once. The sequenced material came from PBMCs. These receptors originate from a woman aged 55-69 years with lung cancer. CDR3s include the opening cysteine and the closing phenylalanine or tryptophan. D genes are given only for firm matches. Where a row states a size, it is once, few, many or the class of an expanded clone; other rows omit it.

TRBV9	.	TRBJ1-1	TRBD1	TGTGCCAGCAGCGCCGTACCAGGGGGCACTGAAGCTTTCTTT	CASSAVPGGTEAFF
TRBV6-5	.	TRBJ1-5	.	TGTGCCACCCACTGGGAGGGTTGGAACAATCAGCCCCAGCATTTT	CATHWEGWNNQPQHF
TRBV19	.	TRBJ1-5	.	TGTGCCAGTAGCGAGGGACCTAATCAGCCCCAGCATTTT	CASSEGPNQPQHF
TRBV14	.	TRBJ2-6	.	TGTGCCAGCAGCCAAGACGGCTACTCTGGGGCCAACGTCCTGACTTTC	CASSQDGYSGANVLTF
TRBV28	.	TRBJ1-2	.	TGTGCCAGCAGTTTGGCAGGCTATGGCTACACCTTC	CASSLAGYGYTF
TRBV27	.	TRBJ2-3	.	TGTGCCAGCAGTTTAACGGGCACAGATACGCAGTATTTT	CASSLTGTDTQYF
TRBV7-2	.	TRBJ1-3	.	TGTGCCAGCAGCTTAGGGGGAGGGAGCTTCTCTGGAAACACCATATATTTT	CASSLGGGSFSGNTIYF
TRBV2	once	TRBJ2-5	.	TGTGCCAGCAGTGAGGGGGACACGGTGGAGACCCAGTACTTC	CASSEGDTVETQYF
TRBV3-1/TRBV3-2	.	TRBJ2-5	TRBD1	TGTGCCAGCAGCCCGGACAGGGTACGGTACTTC	CASSPDRVRYF
TRBV5-1	.	TRBJ2-5	.	TGCGCCAGCAGCTCGGGACTCTTCCAAGAGACCCAGTACTTC	CASSSGLFQETQYF
TRBV6-2/TRBV6-3	.	TRBJ1-1	.	TGTGCCAGCAGCCAAACAGGGACCACTGAAGCTTTCTTT	CASSQTGTTEAFF
TRBV19	.	TRBJ1-5	TRBD1	TGTGCCAGTAGTATAGGGGGCGGACAGGTATGGGAGCCCCAGCATTTT	CASSIGGGQVWEPQHF
TRBV21-1	few	TRBJ1-6	.	TGTGCCAGCAGCAAAGTGGGTACACCCCTCCACTTT	CASSKVGTPLHF
TRBV27	once	TRBJ1-1	TRBD1	TGTGCCAGCAGTTCGAACAGGGGGGAGATGAACACTGAAGCTTTCTTT	CASSSNRGEMNTEAFF
TRBV13	.	TRBJ1-1	.	TGTGCCAGCAGCTTAGATGGAGGGGGGAGCACTGAAGCTTTCTTT	CASSLDGGGSTEAFF
TRBV15	.	TRBJ1-1	.	.	CATSILGQNTEAFF
TRBV7-8	.	TRBJ2-2	TRBD1	TGTGCCAGCAGCTCCACCCTGGACAGGGGGCATAACACCGGGGAGCTGTTTTTT	CASSSTLDRGHNTGELFF
TRBV18	.	TRBJ1-5	.	TGTGCCAGCTCACCAGGATCTGGGGGAAACAATCGGCCCCAGCATTTT	CASSPGSGGNNRPQHF
TRBV28	.	TRBJ1-2	.	TGTGCCAGCAGTTTATTTACCGGAGAGAATGGCTACACCTTC	CASSLFTGENGYTF
TRBV9	.	TRBJ2-5	TRBD2	TGTGCCAGCAGCCCCCGGACTAGCGGGGGGCCCGGGGAGACCCAGTACTTC	CASSPRTSGGPGETQYF
TRBV24-1	.	TRBJ1-1	.	TGTGCCACCAGTGAGGGGAGGGGGAACACTGAAGCTTTCTTT	CATSEGRGNTEAFF
TRBV18	.	TRBJ1-2	.	TGTGCCAGCTCACCACCCGGCGAGGGCTACACCTTC	CASSPPGEGYTF
TRBV2	.	TRBJ1-1	.	TGTGCCAGCAGCGAGAGAGAGACGCACACTGAAGCTTTCTTT	CASSERETHTEAFF
TRBV27	.	TRBJ1-6	.	TGTGCCAGCAGTTCTACAGGGAATTCACCCCTCCACTTT	CASSSTGNSPLHF
TRBV6-2/TRBV6-3	.	TRBJ1-6	.	TGTGCCAGCAGTTACTCGAATCCGGCTTCACCCCTCCACTTT	CASSYSNPASPLHF
TRBV5-1	.	TRBJ2-7	TRBD2	TGCGCCAGCAGCGTCAGCGGGATCCCTTACGAGCAGTACTTC	CASSVSGIPYEQYF
TRBV5-1	.	TRBJ2-1	TRBD2	TGCGCCAGCAGCCGGGGACTAGCGGGAGCCTCCTACAATGAGCAGTTCTTC	CASSRGLAGASYNEQFF
TRBV29-1	.	TRBJ2-7	TRBD1	TGCAGCGTTGAGCAGGGGGCGCGAGAGCAGTACTTC	CSVEQGAREQYF
TRBV28	.	TRBJ2-1	TRBD2	TGTGCCAGCATTCTTAGCGGGGGGGCTGAAAATGAGCAGTTCTTC	CASILSGGAENEQFF
TRBV24-1	.	TRBJ2-5	.	TGTGCCACCAGTGATAAAACTGGGGAGACCCAGTACTTC	CATSDKTGETQYF
TRBV3-1/TRBV3-2	.	TRBJ2-7	.	TGTGCCAGCAGCCAAGAAGGGGGCTCCTACGAGCAGTACTTC	CASSQEGGSYEQYF
TRBV5-1	.	TRBJ1-3	.	TGCGCCAGCAGCTCTACCCTGAGCTCTGGAAACACCATATATTTT	CASSSTLSSGNTIYF
TRBV5-1	.	TRBJ1-5	.	TGCGCCAGCAGCCCGGACCCCAGTAATCAGCCCCAGCATTTT	CASSPDPSNQPQHF
TRBV28	.	TRBJ2-1	.	TGTGCCAGCAGTTTTCGACTAGGTGGGTGGGAGTCCTACAATGAGCAGTTCTTC	CASSFRLGGWESYNEQFF
TRBV27	.	TRBJ1-2	TRBD1	TGTGCCAGCATGGAACAGGGGGCGGGTGGCTACACCTTC	CASMEQGAGGYTF
TRBV6-4	.	TRBJ1-1	.	TGTGCCAGCAGCAGGGAAAGGGGAACTGAAGCTTTCTTT	CASSRERGTEAFF
TRBV12-5	.	TRBJ2-5	TRBD1	TGTGCTAGTGGTACAGGGGACGGGGAGACCCAGTACTTC	CASGTGDGETQYF
TRBV7-9	.	TRBJ2-6	TRBD2	TGTGCCAGCAGCACCCGACTAGCAACTGTGTCTGGGGCCAACGTCCTGACTTTC	CASSTRLATVSGANVLTF
TRBV9	.	TRBJ1-3	.	TGTGCCAGCAGCCAGGGACGTTCTTCTGGAAACACCATATATTTT	CASSQGRSSGNTIYF
TRBV7-6	.	TRBJ2-7	.	TGTGCCAGCAGTTCCCGCCCGGGAGTCGGGGCCTACGAGCAGTACTTC	CASSSRPGVGAYEQYF
TRBV7-2	.	TRBJ2-3	TRBD2	TGTGCCAGCAGCCAGGTGGCGGGGGGTGATACGCAGTATTTT	CASSQVAGGDTQYF
TRBV19	.	TRBJ1-1	.	TGTGCCAGTAGCGGGACATTCCAGAGGAACACTGAAGCTTTCTTT	CASSGTFQRNTEAFF
TRBV4-3	.	TRBJ2-7	TRBD2	TGCGCCAGCAGCCAAGATCAAGGACTAGCGGGGGAGCAGTACTTC	CASSQDQGLAGEQYF
TRBV20-1	.	TRBJ1-1	.	TGCAGTGCTAGTCGTGGGGGCGAGACCACTGAAGCTTTCTTT	CSASRGGETTEAFF
TRBV18	.	TRBJ1-3	.	TGTGCCAGCTCACTAGGAATTCGAAACACCATATATTTT	CASSLGIRNTIYF
TRBV5-4	.	TRBJ2-1	TRBD1	TGTGCCAGCAGCTACCGACAGGGGGCGTCCAATGAGCAGTTCTTC	CASSYRQGASNEQFF
TRBV4-1	.	TRBJ1-5	.	TGCGCCAGCAGCCAAGATCCCCCAGGGGAGGGGGTTTGGCAACAACAGCCCCAGCATTTT	CASSQDPPGEGVWQQQPQHF
TRBV7-9	.	TRBJ1-2	.	TGTGCCAGCAGCAACAGGGCTGGCTACACCTTC	CASSNRAGYTF
TRBV19	.	TRBJ1-4	TRBD1	TGTGCCAGTAGTTCCTCGACAGGGTCTAATGAAAAACTGTTTTTT	CASSSSTGSNEKLFF